The TCR beta chain described here comes from a study of blood T cell repertoires in COVID-19. Study at large: COVID-19 samples, acute and convalescent, were from the United States, Italy and Spain. Sources were T cells, B-cell-depleted T cells, or PBMCs; the material itself was cDNA or gDNA.

The CDR3 runs to 13 residues. V lost 5 bases to trimming and J lost 10 bases; unmatched junction nucleotides: 10. The germline V gene has CDR1 SGHVS and CDR2 FQNEAQ. As handled by the study authors: The authors estimated nucleated cell counts from reference gene primer amplification. Clones were sequenced by immunoSEQ multiplex PCR, and TCRdb holds only the in-frame ones, with some missing. The V and J calls and the clone size are those of that table, but D and trimming were determined from the DNA. The sample has 200,000 to 250,000 clones, less than 90% seen once. The sample consisted of peripheral blood. This sequence originates from a woman aged 55-69 years who had recovered from COVID-19. This chain joins TRBV7-8 and TRBJ1-2, with 7 bases aligning to TRBD1. The CDR3 nucleotides read TGTGCCAGCAGCCGACGACAGGGTGGTGACTACACCTTC. It is translated as CASSRRQGGDYTF.